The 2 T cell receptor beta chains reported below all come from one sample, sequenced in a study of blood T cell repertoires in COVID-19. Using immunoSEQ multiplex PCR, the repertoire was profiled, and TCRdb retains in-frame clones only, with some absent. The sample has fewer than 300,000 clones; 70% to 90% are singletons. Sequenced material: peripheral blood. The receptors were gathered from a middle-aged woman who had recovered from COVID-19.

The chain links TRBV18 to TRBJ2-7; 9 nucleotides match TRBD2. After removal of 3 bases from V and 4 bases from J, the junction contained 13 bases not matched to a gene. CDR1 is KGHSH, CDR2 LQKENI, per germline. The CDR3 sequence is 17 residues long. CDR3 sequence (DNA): TGTGCCAGCTCACCGTCAGTTGGGGCGGGAGGGCCGTACGAGCAGTACTTC. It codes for CASSPSVGAGGPYEQYF.

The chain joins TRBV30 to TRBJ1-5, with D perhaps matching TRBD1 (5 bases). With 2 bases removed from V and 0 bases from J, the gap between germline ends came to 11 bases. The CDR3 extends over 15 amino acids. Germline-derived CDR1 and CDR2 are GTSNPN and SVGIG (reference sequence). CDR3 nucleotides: TGTGCCTGGAGTATAGGGGTCCTTAGCAATCAGCCCCAGCATTTT. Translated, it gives CAWSIGVLSNQPQHF.